The 2 T cell receptor beta chains below were found in one sample sequenced in a study of Ad26.COV2.S vaccination and SARS-CoV-2 variants. Assay used: immunoSEQ multiplex PCR; TCRdb lists only in-frame clones, some missing. Of fewer than 800,000 clones in the sample, 70% to 90% were seen once. Treatment noted: roughly 19 received Ad26.COV2.S at low or high dose, single or two shots; 5 received placebo; per-sample allocation not given. Day 63 after the first vaccine or placebo injection was the time point for sampling. Sequenced here: peripheral blood, sampled in a trial of Ad26.COV2.S vaccine versus placebo. The receptors shown here come from a person aged 18-65 years who received the Ad26.COV2.S COVID-19 vaccine or a placebo.

The chain recombines TRBV7-2 with TRBJ1-5; the D gene is possibly TRBD1 (5 bases). Germline-derived CDR1 and CDR2 are SGHTA and FQGNSA. The CDR3 is 15 residues long. V was shortened by 4 bases and J by 7 bases, with 17 bases between the two germline ends. CDR3 in DNA: TGTGCCAGCAGCTCCACGGGTGGGGCGTGGCAGCCCCAGCATTTT. This gives the protein CASSSTGGAWQPQHF.

V and J are TRBV3-1 (or the pseudogene TRBV3-2) and TRBJ1-6; D remains ambiguous. Per the germline V gene, CDR1 is LGHDT and CDR2 is YNNKEL (reference sequence). This CDR3 is built from 12 residues. Trimming shortened V by 6 bases and J by 8 bases, and 8 bases separated the two germline ends. The DNA for the CDR3 is TGTGCCAGCAGGTACGCGGATTCACCCCTCCACTTT. Encoded protein: CASRYADSPLHF.